Below, 3 T cell receptor beta chains from the same sample are listed, as sequenced in a study of radiation and T cells in renal cell carcinoma. Described time point: blood 2 weeks post-SBRT. Sample treatment: 15 Gy SBRT to primary tumor, nephrectomy 4 weeks later. Here immunoSEQ multiplex PCR was the method, and the copy in TCRdb shows in-frame clones only, minus some. The sample lists 100,000 to 150,000 clones, 81% seen once, with roughly 5.9% in the top ten. The sample was blood, taken from a patient whose treatment included radiotherapy and nephrectomy. The source is a man aged 50-59 years with renal cell carcinoma.

This chain links TRBV7-9 with TRBJ1-6; 8 bases fit TRBD1. In germline, CDR1 is SEHNR, CDR2 FQNEAQ (reference sequence). The J segment lost 8 bases and the V segment lost 3 bases, leaving 3 bases of the junction unmatched. The CDR3 contains 14 residues. CDR3 residues: CASSFTGGDSPLHF. The CDR3 DNA follows: TGTGCCAGCAGCTTCACAGGGGGGGATTCACCCCTCCACTTT.

This clone was observed at least ten times. The CDR3 reads CASSSQGRGNYGYTF. The CDR3 DNA follows: TGTGCCAGCAGTTCACAGGGCCGCGGTAACTATGGCTACACCTTC. The chain joins TRBV6-5 to TRBJ1-2, with D possibly matching TRBD1 (6 bases). CDR1 is MNHEY and CDR2 is SVGAGI in the germline V gene. The CDR3 is 15 residues long. Trimming took off 4 bases at V and 1 base at J, with 13 bases between the two ends.

This clone was counted a few times. This chain connects TRBV19 to TRBJ2-2; D possibly corresponds to TRBD2 (5 bases). Germline-derived CDR1 and CDR2 are LNHDA and SQIVND (reference sequence). The V gene lost 5 bases and the J gene lost 3 bases, with 10 bases spanning the gap. The CDR3 extends over 14 amino acids. CDR3: CASSPADYTGELFF. The CDR3 DNA reads TGTGCCAGTAGTCCCGCGGACTACACCGGGGAGCTGTTTTTT.